Included here is one TCR beta chain sequence, with context. Antigen specificity is unknown. These data belong to a study of CD8+ T cells in alopecia areata. Study information: Treated patients received severity scores based on the percentage of scalp area affected.

Study-level results: Clonality exceeded that of normal scalp in lesional scalp, most notably in alopecia totalis/universalis. Scalp repertoires also include resident alphabeta T cells from normal skin. Many expanded lesional clones persisted during tofacitinib (in both scalp and blood).

This CDR3 has 10 amino acids. Trimming removed 4 bases at V and 11 bases at J, with 11 bases between. Germline loops: CDR1 DFQATT, CDR2 SNEGSKA (reference sequence). As to treatment: oral pan-JAK inhibitor, 5-10 mg twice daily. Reverse transcription of extracted RNA yielded cDNA, which provided the sequencing template. Repertoires were generated with immunoSEQ multiplex PCR, while TCRdb's copy carries only in-frame clones and drops some. The sample carries about 180,000 clones, 58% recorded once. Sequenced material: CD4+ T cells sorted from blood, taken at approximately week 56, from a patient treated with tofacitinib. This TCR derives from a human donor with alopecia areata. The V gene is TRBV20-1, the J gene TRBJ1-1; D remains unclear. The CDR3 reads CSATHPEAFF. The CDR3 DNA reads TGCAGTGCTACGCACCCAGAGGCTTTCTTT.